This entry lists 32 T cell receptor beta chains sequenced from one sample in a study of PD-1 blockade in classical Hodgkin lymphoma. The sample's time point: cycle 4 day 1 (C4D1), after 6 weeks of nivolumab. No patient escaped relapse after autologous stem cell transplantation, and brentuximab vedotin exposure varied. Repertoires were generated with immunoSEQ multiplex PCR, while TCRdb's copy carries only in-frame clones and drops some. The sample has fewer than 50,000 clones; around 80% are singletons. The sequencing here drew on peripheral blood mononuclear cells (PBMCs), taken before the fourth cycle of nivolumab. The source of these receptors is a human donor with classical Hodgkin lymphoma.

The V call is TRBV7-9, the J call TRBJ1-2; perhaps TRBD1 as D (5 bases). Germline CDR1 reads SEHNR; CDR2 reads FQNEAQ (reference sequence). The CDR3 consists of 14 residues. V lost 2 bases and J lost 2, with 9 bases in between. In DNA form, the CDR3 reads TGTGCCAGCAGCTTATGGGACGGAAACTATGGCTACACCTTC. It specifies CASSLWDGNYGYTF.

V and J are TRBV13 and TRBJ1-1, with D perhaps TRBD1 (6 bases). Trimming removed 6 bases at V and 3 bases at J, with 14 bases between. Per germline, CDR1 PRHDT and CDR2 FYEKMQ (reference sequence). The CDR3 has 14 amino acids. This CDR3 reads CASSNTGFDTEAFF. The DNA of the CDR3 is TGTGCCAGCAGTAATACAGGGTTTGACACTGAAGCTTTCTTT.

The chain carries TRBV28 and TRBJ1-1; perhaps TRBD1 as D (6 bases). The CDR3 contains 12 residues. The germline V gene encodes CDR1 MDHEN and CDR2 SYDVKM. Trimming stripped 9 bases from V and 4 bases from J, with 12 bases between. CDR3 protein: CASRPGATEAFF. The DNA for the CDR3 is TGTGCCAGTAGGCCAGGGGCCACTGAAGCTTTCTTT.

This chain joins TRBV18 and TRBJ1-1; 8 nucleotides align to TRBD1. The trim removed 2 bases at V and 2 bases at J, leaving 4 bases unmatched. Looked up from germline, CDR1 is KGHSH and CDR2 is LQKENI. The CDR3 has 15 residues. The DNA for the CDR3 is TGTGCCAGCTCACCAGGGCAGGGGGCCAACACTGAAGCTTTCTTT. Its translation is CASSPGQGANTEAFF.

The gene calls are TRBV7-8 and TRBJ2-5; perhaps D is TRBD1 or TRBD2 (7 bases each). Trimming removed 0 bases at V and 11 bases at J, with 19 bases between. This CDR3 contains 15 residues. Germline V CDR1 and CDR2: SGHVS, FQNEAQ. The CDR3 loop reads CASSLAGQGEGEQYF. CDR3 sequence (DNA): TGTGCCAGCAGCTTAGCCGGGCAGGGGGAGGGAGAGCAGTACTTC.

The chain carries TRBV28 and TRBJ1-2; 9 bases are shared with TRBD1. This CDR3 contains 14 residues. V shed 4 bases, J shed 6 bases, and the junction held 6 bases outside the gene matches. In germline, CDR1 is MDHEN, CDR2 SYDVKM. CDR3 bases: TGTGCCAGCAGTTCTCAACAGGGGGCGGATGGCTACACCTTC. Translating it yields CASSSQQGADGYTF.

This clone was counted between two and nine times. The V gene is TRBV6-1, the J gene TRBJ1-5; D remains ambiguous. This CDR3 region has 15 residues. Germline loops: CDR1 MNHNS, CDR2 SASEGT. The V and J ends lost 6 bases and 0 bases respectively, with 12 bases between them. The CDR3 DNA sequence: TGTGCCAGCAGGGATTGGGCGACTAGCAATCAGCCCCAGCATTTT. Its protein product is CASRDWATSNQPQHF.

This rearrangement joins TRBV5-6 to TRBJ2-5, with 12 bases aligning to TRBD1. Germline V gene data show CDR1 as SGHDT and CDR2 as YYEEEE. V was clipped by 4 bases and J by 5 bases; unmatched bases: 6. The CDR3 totals 15 residues. The chain's CDR3 is CASSAGQGAGETQYF. The CDR3 DNA reads as TGTGCCAGCAGCGCGGGACAGGGGGCGGGGGAGACCCAGTACTTC. The complete variable domain, with remaining parts taken from reference TRBV5-6 and TRBJ2-5, reads DAGVTQSPTHLIKTRGQQVTLRCSPKSGHDTVSWYQQALGQGPQFIFQYYEEEERQRGNFPDRFSGHQFPNYSSELNVNALLLGDSALYLCASSAGQGAGETQYFGPGTRLLVL.

The chain couples TRBV5-5 to TRBJ1-1; D not certain. The CDR3 has 15 amino acids. The germline CDR1 and CDR2 sequences are SGHKS and YYEKEE (reference sequence). V lost 4 bases and J lost 0, with 13 bases in between. The CDR3 loop reads CASSRPEELNTEAFF. CDR3 DNA: TGTGCCAGCAGCCGCCCCGAGGAACTGAACACTGAAGCTTTCTTT.

The V gene is TRBV14, the J gene TRBJ1-5; D unclear. The germline CDR1 and CDR2 sequences are SGHDN and FVKESK. This CDR3 is built from 13 residues. V was clipped by 0 bases and J by 4 bases, with 4 bases between them. In DNA form, the CDR3 reads TGTGCCAGCAGCCAAGACCAAAATCAGCCCCAGCATTTT. Its protein is CASSQDQNQPQHF.

This clone was detected a few times. This chain joins TRBV14 and TRBJ2-6; 9 bases are shared with TRBD1. V lost 3 bases and J lost 2; bases outside the gene matches: 17. Germline V gene data show CDR1 as SGHDN and CDR2 as FVKESK. The CDR3 totals 21 residues. This CDR3 is CASSHGQGREIGGTGANVLTF. The CDR3 nucleotides are TGTGCCAGCAGCCACGGACAGGGGAGGGAGATTGGTGGGACTGGGGCCAACGTCCTGACTTTC.

The chain carries TRBV4-1 and TRBJ2-7; 10 bases fit TRBD1. In germline, CDR1 is MGHRA, CDR2 YSYEKL. Losses at the gene ends were 3 bases for V and 3 bases for J; bases not matched to a gene: 11. This CDR3 has 17 residues. The CDR3 nucleotides are TGCGCCAGCAGCCAGGGGTCCGGGACAGGGGATAGCTACGAGCAGTACTTC. It translates to CASSQGSGTGDSYEQYF.

V usage is TRBV12-5 and J usage is TRBJ2-7; no clear D. Germline CDR1 reads LGHNT; CDR2 reads FRNRAP. Trimming left V 0 bases short and J 2 bases short, with 2 bases between. This CDR3 region has 12 residues. CDR3 region: CASGLVPYEQYF. The CDR3 DNA is TGTGCTAGTGGTTTGGTACCCTACGAGCAGTACTTC.

This clone was counted a single time. Here the CDR3 reads CASTKYRSASGNTIYF. The DNA for the CDR3 is TGTGCCAGTACAAAATACCGGAGTGCCTCTGGAAACACCATATATTTT. J is TRBJ1-3 and V is TRBV19; D not certain. The germline gives CDR1 LNHDA, CDR2 SQIVND (reference sequence). The CDR3 is 16 amino acids. Trimming cost V 7 bases and J 0 bases, with 16 bases left between them.

The V and J genes are TRBV7-2 and TRBJ2-5, with TRBD1 identical over 7 bases. Trimming removed 5 bases from V and 7 bases from J; junction bases left unmatched: 10. Germline-derived CDR1 and CDR2 are SGHTA and FQGNSA. The CDR3 is 14 residues long. CDR3 DNA sequence: TGTGCCAGCAGCGCCCAACAGGGGATGAGGACCCAGTACTTC. The encoded protein is CASSAQQGMRTQYF.

The genes are TRBV10-3 and TRBJ1-5; the D gene is possibly TRBD1 (5 bases). Trimming left V 2 bases short and J 2 bases short, with 10 bases between. The CDR3 has 15 amino acids. Germline CDR1 reads ENHRY; CDR2 reads SYGVKD. The CDR3 sequence is CAISEGGTGNQPQHF. The DNA of the CDR3 is TGTGCCATCAGTGAGGGAGGGACGGGCAATCAGCCCCAGCATTTT.

CDR3 residues: CASSLARGATDTQYF. The CDR3 DNA follows: TGTGCCAGCAGCTTGGCCCGGGGGGCGACAGATACGCAGTATTTT. V and J are TRBV5-8 and TRBJ2-3; possible D gene TRBD2, 7 bases. V gave up 0 bases and J gave up 3 bases, with 11 bases separating them. The CDR3 spans 15 residues. CDR1 is SGHTS and CDR2 is YDEGEE in the germline V gene.

This clone has just one count. The chain couples TRBV5-1 to TRBJ1-2; 7 bases align to TRBD1. Germline assignment: CDR1 SGHRS and CDR2 YFSETQ. The CDR3 spans 13 residues. V lost 4 bases to trimming and J lost 8 bases; unmatched junction nucleotides: 8. The CDR3 reads CASSGTGVEGYTF. CDR3 nucleotides: TGCGCCAGCAGCGGAACAGGGGTGGAAGGCTACACCTTC.

This clone was seen once. The chain recombines TRBV9 with TRBJ2-2; TRBD2 matches 9 bases. In germline, CDR1 is SGDLS, CDR2 YYNGEE. The CDR3 sequence is 16 residues long. J was trimmed by 5 bases and V by 2 bases; bases with no gene match: 7. The CDR3 DNA reads as TGTGCCAGCAGCGTTAGCGGGGGACAAAGGACCGGGGAGCTGTTTTTT. It translates to CASSVSGGQRTGELFF. Together with reference TRBV9 and TRBJ2-2, the CDR3 gives the full variable domain: DSGVTQTPKHLITATGQRVTLRCSPRSGDLSVYWYQQSLDQGLQFLIQYYNGEERAKGNILERFSAQQFPDLHSELNLSSLELGDSALYFCASSVSGGQRTGELFFGEGSRLTVL.

The rearrangement uses TRBV30 and TRBJ1-6, with 9 bases identical to TRBD1. Germline lookup yields CDR1 GTSNPN and CDR2 SVGIG (reference sequence). The CDR3 has 15 amino acids. V gave up 0 bases and J gave up 10 bases; unmatched junction bases: 7. CDR3 in amino acids: CAWSVRDRVRSPLHF. The CDR3 region has the DNA TGTGCCTGGAGTGTACGGGACAGGGTTCGATCACCCCTCCACTTT.

The chain is built from TRBV28 and TRBJ2-7, with D possibly being TRBD1 (5 bases). Germline V CDR1 and CDR2: MDHEN, SYDVKM. The CDR3 totals 13 residues. The V gene lost 6 bases and the J gene lost 7 bases, with 16 bases spanning the gap. The CDR3 DNA reads as TGTGCCAGCAGACCTACAGGAGTTCTGGAGCAGTACTTC. Protein sequence: CASRPTGVLEQYF.

V and J are TRBV7-8 and TRBJ2-7, with D possibly being TRBD2 (6 bases). The CDR3 totals 20 residues. Deletions cut 3 bases from V and 4 bases from J, with 31 bases between. Per the germline V gene, CDR1 is SGHVS and CDR2 is FQNEAQ. The CDR3 sequence is CASSLLRFTGTPGVRYEQYF. DNA for the CDR3: TGTGCCAGCAGCTTGCTCCGCTTTACTGGGACTCCCGGGGTGCGTTACGAGCAGTACTTC.

The chain has TRBV7-9 and TRBJ2-1, with 12 bases identical to TRBD1. The CDR3 has 15 residues. Per germline, CDR1 SEHNR and CDR2 FQNEAQ (reference sequence). J gave up 7 bases and V 5 bases, and 6 bases lay outside the gene matches. CDR3 region: CASSAGQGAKNEQFF. The CDR3 region has the DNA TGTGCCAGCAGCGCGGGACAGGGGGCGAAAAATGAGCAGTTCTTC. Full variable domain (remainder filled in from reference TRBV7-9 and TRBJ2-1): DTGVSQNPRHKITKRGQNVTFRCDPISEHNRLYWYRQTLGQGPEFLTYFQNEAQLEKSRLLSDRFSAERPKGSFSTLEIQRTEQGDSAMYLCASSAGQGAKNEQFFGPGTRLTVL.

The CDR3 DNA is TGTGCCAGCAGCTTAGCGATGACGGAAGCAGTCCATGGCTACACCTTC. It specifies CASSLAMTEAVHGYTF. V is TRBV7-9 and J is TRBJ1-2; D is uncertain. Germline assignment: CDR1 SEHNR and CDR2 FQNEAQ (reference sequence). The CDR3 spans 16 residues. Deletions cut 0 bases from V and 6 bases from J, with 17 bases between.

This clone was seen repeatedly, ten times or more. This chain connects TRBV7-2 to TRBJ1-1; no reliable D call. The CDR3 has 13 residues. Per the germline V gene, CDR1 is SGHTA and CDR2 is FQGNSA. Trimming left V 5 bases short and J 1 base short, with 8 bases between. CDR3: CASSVQKNTEAFF. Written as DNA, the CDR3 is TGTGCCAGCAGCGTTCAGAAGAACACTGAAGCTTTCTTT.

The genes are TRBV7-9 and TRBJ1-1; no clear D gene. Germline CDR1 is SEHNR and CDR2 is FQNEAQ (reference sequence). V lost 7 bases to trimming and J lost 1 base, with 13 bases between them. The CDR3 extends over 14 amino acids. As DNA, the CDR3 is TGTGCCAGCAACGACCTTCAGAGGAACACTGAAGCTTTCTTT. Amino acids: CASNDLQRNTEAFF.

The chain couples TRBV13 to TRBJ1-1; unclear D gene. Germline V gene data show CDR1 as PRHDT and CDR2 as FYEKMQ (reference sequence). The CDR3 loop spans 17 amino acids. V was cut by 4 bases and J by 1 base, with 19 bases left in between. The CDR3 DNA reads TGTGCCAGCAGCTGGACCCTCGGGGTTACTTGGAACACTGAAGCTTTCTTT. It encodes CASSWTLGVTWNTEAFF.

This clone was seen a single time. The chain employs TRBV19 and TRBJ1-1; 10 nucleotides agree with TRBD1. CDR1 is LNHDA, CDR2 SQIVND, per germline (reference sequence). The CDR3 runs 15 residues. The J segment lost 4 bases and the V segment lost 11 bases, leaving 13 bases of the junction unmatched. For the CDR3, the DNA is TGTGCCTGTGGGGCTGGGACAGGGGAGGGCACTGAAGCTTTCTTT. Translating it yields CACGAGTGEGTEAFF.

The chain joins TRBV7-2 to TRBJ1-5; a possible D gene is TRBD1 (6 bases). Germline CDR1 SGHTA, CDR2 FQGNSA. Trimming cost V 6 bases and J 1 base, with 19 bases left between them. The CDR3 is 17 amino acids. As DNA, the CDR3 is TGTGCCAGCAGTCCTACAGGGATGGGAGGAAGCAATCAGCCCCAGCATTTT. It specifies CASSPTGMGGSNQPQHF.

This clone was counted once. The genes are TRBV7-7 and TRBJ2-3; D might be TRBD1 (6 bases). Per the germline V gene, CDR1 is SSHAT and CDR2 is FNYEAQ (reference sequence). CDR3 length: 15 residues. V dropped 5 bases and J dropped 6 bases, with 18 bases sitting between them. The CDR3 DNA sequence: TGTGCCAGCAGCCGCTCCGCCAGGGGTGGGGATACGCAGTATTTT. Translated: CASSRSARGGDTQYF. The whole variable domain, filled in from reference TRBV7-7 and TRBJ2-3, reads GAGVSQSPRYKVTKRGQDVTLRCDPISSHATLYWYQQALGQGPEFLTYFNYEAQPDKSGLPSDRFSAERPEGSISTLTIQRTEQRDSAMYRCASSRSARGGDTQYFGPGTRLTVL.

The chain employs TRBV6-5 and TRBJ1-6; TRBD1 is a possible D gene (6 bases). Trimming removed 2 bases at V and 9 bases at J, with 11 bases between. The CDR3 runs to 14 residues. Germline V gene lookup returns CDR1 MNHEY and CDR2 SVGAGI. CDR3 in amino acids: CASSYVSRGSPLHF. The CDR3 DNA follows: TGTGCCAGCAGTTACGTCAGCAGGGGTTCACCCCTCCACTTT.

The chain joins TRBV18 to TRBJ2-3; 9 bases align to TRBD1. The length of the CDR3 is 14 residues. Germline V gives CDR1 KGHSH, CDR2 LQKENI. Trimming took 3 bases from V and 4 from J; bases not matched to a gene: 2. CDR3 nucleotides: TGTGCCAGCTCACCTACAGGGGGCGCAGATACGCAGTATTTT. It is translated as CASSPTGGADTQYF.